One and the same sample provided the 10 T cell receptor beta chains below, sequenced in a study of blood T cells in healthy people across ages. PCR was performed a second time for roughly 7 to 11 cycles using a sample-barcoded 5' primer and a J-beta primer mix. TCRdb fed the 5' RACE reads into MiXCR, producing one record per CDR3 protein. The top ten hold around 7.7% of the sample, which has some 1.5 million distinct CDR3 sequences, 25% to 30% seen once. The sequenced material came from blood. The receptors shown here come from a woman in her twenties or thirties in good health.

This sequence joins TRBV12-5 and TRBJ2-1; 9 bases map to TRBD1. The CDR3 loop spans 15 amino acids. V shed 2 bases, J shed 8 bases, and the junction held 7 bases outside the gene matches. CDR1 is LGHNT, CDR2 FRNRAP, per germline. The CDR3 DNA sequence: TGTGCTAGTGGTTTGCCGGGACAGGGTGTCCATGAGCAGTTCTTC. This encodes CASGLPGQGVHEQFF. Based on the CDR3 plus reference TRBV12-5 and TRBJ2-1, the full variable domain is DARVTQTPRHKVTEMGQEVTMRCQPILGHNTVFWYRQTMMQGLELLAYFRNRAPLDDSGMPKDRFSAEMPDATLATLKIQPSEPRDSAVYFCASGLPGQGVHEQFFGPGTRLTVL.

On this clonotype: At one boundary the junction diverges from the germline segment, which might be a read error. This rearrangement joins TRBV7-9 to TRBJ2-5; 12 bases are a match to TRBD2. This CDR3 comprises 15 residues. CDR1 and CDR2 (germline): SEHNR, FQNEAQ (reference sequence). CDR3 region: CAGSPLGLAGETQYF. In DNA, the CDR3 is TGTGCCGGCAGCCCTTTAGGACTAGCGGGGGAGACCCAGTACTTC.

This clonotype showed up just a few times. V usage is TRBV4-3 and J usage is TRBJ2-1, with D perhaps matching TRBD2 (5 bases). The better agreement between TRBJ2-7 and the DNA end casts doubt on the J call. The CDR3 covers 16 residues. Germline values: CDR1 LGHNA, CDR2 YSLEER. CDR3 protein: CASSPGTGSSYNEQYF. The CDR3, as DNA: TGCGCCAGCAGTCCCGGCACGGGGAGCTCCTACAATGAGCAGTACTTC.

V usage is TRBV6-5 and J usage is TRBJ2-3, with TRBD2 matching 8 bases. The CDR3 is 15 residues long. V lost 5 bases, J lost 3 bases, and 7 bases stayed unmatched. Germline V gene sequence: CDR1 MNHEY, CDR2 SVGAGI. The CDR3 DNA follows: TGTGCCAGCAGTCGTTCATTAGCGGGGACAGATACGCAGTATTTT. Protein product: CASSRSLAGTDTQYF.

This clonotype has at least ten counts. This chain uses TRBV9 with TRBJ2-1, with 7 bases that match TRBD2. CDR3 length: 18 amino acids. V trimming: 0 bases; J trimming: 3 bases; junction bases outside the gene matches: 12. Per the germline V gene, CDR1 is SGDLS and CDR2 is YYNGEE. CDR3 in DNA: TGTGCCAGCAGCGTAGAGGTGAGCGGGGACGATTACTACAATGAGCAGTTCTTC. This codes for CASSVEVSGDDYYNEQFF.

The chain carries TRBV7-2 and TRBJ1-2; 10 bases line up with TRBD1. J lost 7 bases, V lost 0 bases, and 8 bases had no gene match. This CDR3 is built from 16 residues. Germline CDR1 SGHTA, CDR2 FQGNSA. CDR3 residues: CASSLAMGQGISGYTF. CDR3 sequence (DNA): TGTGCCAGCAGCTTAGCGATGGGACAGGGGATAAGTGGCTACACCTTC.

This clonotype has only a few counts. The CDR3 is CASSPEWAPEAFF. CDR3 nucleotides: TGTGCCAGCAGCCCAGAATGGGCTCCTGAAGCTTTCTTT. V usage is TRBV6-2 or TRBV6-3 and J usage is TRBJ1-1; D ambiguous. CDR1 MNHEY and CDR2 SVGEGT come from the germline V gene. V gave up 6 bases and J gave up 6 bases, with 14 bases separating them. The CDR3 loop spans 13 amino acids.

The DNA for the CDR3 is TGTGCCAGCAGTCGGACTGCTACTTCTGGGGCCAACGTCCTGACTTTC. This encodes CASSRTATSGANVLTF. The chain couples TRBV6-5 to TRBJ2-6; TRBD2 is a possible D gene (5 bases). The CDR3 spans 16 residues. Germline V lookup: CDR1 MNHEY, CDR2 SVGAGI. Trimming took 5 bases from V and 1 from J, leaving 12 bases between them.

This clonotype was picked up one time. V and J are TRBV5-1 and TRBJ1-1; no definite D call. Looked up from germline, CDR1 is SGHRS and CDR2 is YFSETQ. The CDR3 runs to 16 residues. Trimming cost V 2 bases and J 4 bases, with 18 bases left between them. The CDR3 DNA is TGCGCCAGCAGCTTCAAAACTAGGGTGTCCGCCACTGAAGCTTTCTTT. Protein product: CASSFKTRVSATEAFF.

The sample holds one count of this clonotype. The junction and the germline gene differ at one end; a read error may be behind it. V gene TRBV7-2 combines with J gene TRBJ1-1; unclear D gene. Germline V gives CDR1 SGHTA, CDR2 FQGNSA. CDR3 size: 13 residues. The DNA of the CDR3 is TGTGCCAGCAGCTTAGCGAGGGTTTCTGAAGCTGTCTTT. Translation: CASSLARVSEAVF.